These 20 T cell receptor beta chains originate from one sample sequenced in a study of T cell changes during pregnancy in multiple sclerosis. Some clones are missing from TCRdb's copy, which holds only in-frame ones; the method was immunoSEQ multiplex PCR. The sample shows 40,000 to 60,000 clones, about 92% of them seen only once. Material: CD4+ T cells from peripheral blood mononuclear cells, obtained after pregnancy. These receptor sequences come from a female donor with multiple sclerosis, enrolled in a pregnancy study.

V gene TRBV11-3 combines with J gene TRBJ2-7; tentatively, D is TRBD1 (5 bases). Germline V CDR1 and CDR2: SGHNT, YENEEA. The ends were cut back, 6 bases at V and 3 bases at J, with 15 bases in the middle. This CDR3 is 14 amino acids long. The CDR3 region has the DNA TGTGCCAGCAGGATTCAGGGTCCCCACTACGAGCAGTACTTC. Translated, it gives CASRIQGPHYEQYF.

The chain has TRBV5-4 and TRBJ2-6, with D possibly being TRBD2 (5 bases). The CDR3 contains 15 residues. V lost 4 bases, J lost 0 bases, and 8 bases lay in between. Germline assignment: CDR1 SGHNT and CDR2 YYREEE (reference sequence). The chain's CDR3 is CASSGEYSGANVLTF. The CDR3 nucleotides read TGTGCCAGCAGCGGGGAGTACTCTGGGGCCAACGTCCTGACTTTC.

The CDR3 nucleotides read TGCGCCAGCAGCCAAGATGGGGCGAGCAATCAGCCCCAGCATTTT. Its protein product is CASSQDGASNQPQHF. The chain carries TRBV4-3 and TRBJ1-5, with D perhaps matching TRBD1 (5 bases). V was clipped by 0 bases and J by 1 base, with 7 bases between them. Germline-derived CDR1 and CDR2 are LGHNA and YSLEER. CDR3 size: 15 residues.

The chain uses TRBV7-9 and TRBJ1-5; D unresolved. V was shortened by 1 base and J by 2 bases, with 12 bases between the two germline ends. Germline CDR1 is SEHNR and CDR2 is FQNEAQ (reference sequence). This CDR3 is 16 amino acids long. CDR3: CASSLVSGSGNQPQHF. CDR3 bases: TGTGCCAGCAGCTTAGTATCGGGGAGCGGCAATCAGCCCCAGCATTTT.

The CDR3 is CASSPPASGRWGAKNIQYF. In DNA, the CDR3 is TGTGCCAGCAGTCCACCGGCTAGCGGGAGATGGGGGGCCAAAAACATTCAGTACTTC. The chain uses TRBV28 and TRBJ2-4, with 10 positions matching TRBD2. The CDR3 contains 19 residues. CDR1 MDHEN and CDR2 SYDVKM come from the germline V gene. After removal of 5 bases from V and 1 base from J, the junction contained 14 bases not matched to a gene. Full variable domain (outside the CDR3, taken from reference TRBV28 and TRBJ2-4): DVKVTQSSRYLVKRTGEKVFLECVQDMDHENMFWYRQDPGLGLRLIYFSYDVKMKEKGDIPEGYSVSREKKERFSLILESASTNQTSMYLCASSPPASGRWGAKNIQYFGAGTRLSVL.

J is TRBJ1-4 and V is TRBV27, with 7 bases fitting TRBD1. The V gene end was trimmed by 5 bases and the J gene end by 7 bases; junction bases not matched to a gene: 10. CDR1 is MNHEY and CDR2 is SMNVEV in the germline V gene (reference sequence). The CDR3 is made up of 15 amino acids. The DNA for the CDR3 is TGTGCCAGCAGTCCCCTACAGGGGAGGCGTGAAAAACTGTTTTTT. Translation gives CASSPLQGRREKLFF. Drawing the rest from reference TRBV27 and TRBJ1-4, the complete variable domain is EAQVTQNPRYLITVTGKKLTVTCSQNMNHEYMSWYRQDPGLGLRQIYYSMNVEVTDKGDVPEGYKVSRKEKRNFPLILESPSPNQTSLYFCASSPLQGRREKLFFGSGTQLSVL.

The rearrangement joins TRBV28 to TRBJ1-3, with 8 bases aligning to TRBD1. Germline CDR1 is MDHEN and CDR2 is SYDVKM. Trimming cost V 6 bases and J 4 bases; bases outside gene matches: 8. The CDR3 has 15 residues. The CDR3: CASRDSGTGGNTIYF. The CDR3 DNA follows: TGTGCCAGCAGAGATTCCGGGACAGGAGGAAACACCATATATTTT.

The chain combines TRBV28 with TRBJ2-3; tentative D call: TRBD2 (5 bases). Germline lookup yields CDR1 MDHEN and CDR2 SYDVKM. Trimming removed 6 bases from V and 1 base from J, with 14 bases in between. The CDR3 loop spans 15 amino acids. CDR3 nucleotides: TGTGCCAGCAGCCCATATGGAGGAGGCACAGATACGCAGTATTTT. The encoded protein is CASSPYGGGTDTQYF.

The V and J genes are TRBV5-6 and TRBJ1-1; 9 nucleotides align to TRBD1. Germline trimming cut 4 bases from V and 5 bases from J; bases unmatched to any gene: 6. CDR1 is SGHDT and CDR2 is YYEEEE in the germline V gene. The CDR3 is 14 residues long. This CDR3 reads CASSGTGGWTEAFF. The CDR3 DNA follows: TGTGCCAGCAGCGGAACAGGGGGCTGGACTGAAGCTTTCTTT.

The chain combines TRBV6-4 with TRBJ2-3; a weak D match, TRBD2 (7 bases). The ends were cut back, 6 bases at V and 4 bases at J, with 17 bases in the middle. The CDR3 is made up of 15 amino acids. Germline V gene data show CDR1 as MRHNA and CDR2 as SNTAGT. The CDR3 loop is CASSPRLGGPDTQYF. The DNA of the CDR3 is TGTGCCAGCAGCCCTAGGTTGGGGGGGCCAGATACGCAGTATTTT.

V is TRBV7-6 and J is TRBJ2-1; D gene ambiguous. Germline V CDR1 and CDR2: SGHVS, FNYEAQ. The V gene lost 5 bases and the J gene lost 0 bases, with 11 bases spanning the gap. CDR3 length: 15 residues. CDR3 residues: CASSRLGGSYNEQFF. The CDR3 DNA is TGTGCCAGCAGCCGCCTCGGTGGCTCCTACAATGAGCAGTTCTTC.

This clone has just one count. The chain recombines TRBV27 with TRBJ2-3, with D possibly TRBD1 on 5 matching bases. This CDR3 has 16 amino acids. Germline values: CDR1 MNHEY, CDR2 SMNVEV (reference sequence). Trimming stripped 4 bases from V and 0 bases from J, with 14 bases between. The CDR3 here is CASSSRVGVSTDTQYF. The CDR3 DNA sequence: TGTGCCAGCAGTTCCCGGGTAGGGGTTAGCACAGATACGCAGTATTTT.

The gene calls are TRBV4-2 and TRBJ1-3; 9 bases align to TRBD1. The CDR3 spans 14 residues. The V gene's germline CDR1 is LGHNA and CDR2 YNFKEQ. Unmatched junction bases numbered 8, after V lost 0 bases and J lost 14 bases. The CDR3 sequence: CASSQEMVDRGVYF. CDR3 DNA: TGTGCCAGCAGCCAAGAAATGGTGGACAGGGGTGTATATTTT.

This chain links TRBV28 with TRBJ1-1, with D possibly being TRBD1 (6 bases). CDR1 and CDR2 from the germline V gene are MDHEN and SYDVKM. The CDR3 covers 13 residues. V lost 3 bases, J lost 7 bases, and 12 bases lay in between. Written as DNA, the CDR3 is TGTGCCAGCAGTTTTATGACAGGTTATGAAGCTTTCTTT. It translates to CASSFMTGYEAFF.

V is TRBV6-5 and J is TRBJ2-1; possibly TRBD2 for D (5 bases). This CDR3 is 13 amino acids long. The ends were cut back, 6 bases at V and 9 bases at J, with 15 bases in the middle. Germline CDR1 is MNHEY and CDR2 is SVGAGI. In nucleotides, the CDR3 is TGTGCCAGCAGCATGGGTGTCGGGATTGAGCAGTTCTTC. Its translation is CASSMGVGIEQFF.

The genes are TRBV2 and TRBJ2-2, with TRBD1 matching over 10 bases. The CDR3 has 18 amino acids. Unmatched junction bases numbered 15, after V lost 4 bases and J lost 7 bases. Per germline, CDR1 SNHLY and CDR2 FYNNEI. CDR3 DNA sequence: TGTGCCAGCAGTGCAATGAGACAGGGGGCGTTAGAGGGCGGGGAGCTGTTTTTT. Protein: CASSAMRQGALEGGELFF.

The chain links TRBV7-9 to TRBJ2-3; 7 nucleotides align to TRBD2. The CDR3 runs 15 residues. Germline V gives CDR1 SEHNR, CDR2 FQNEAQ (reference sequence). J was trimmed by 4 bases and V by 5 bases; bases with no gene match: 9. CDR3 residues: CASSILGGSPDTQYF. In nucleotides, the CDR3 is TGTGCCAGCAGCATCTTGGGCGGGAGCCCAGATACGCAGTATTTT.

V usage is TRBV6-5 and J usage is TRBJ1-5; 8 bases fit TRBD1. Germline loops: CDR1 MNHEY, CDR2 SVGAGI. V shed 5 bases, J shed 7 bases, and the junction held 10 bases outside the gene matches. CDR3 length: 15 residues. The CDR3 DNA reads TGTGCCAGCAGTAGAAACAGGGGGGAGAAACAGCCCCAGCATTTT. It encodes CASSRNRGEKQPQHF.

On this clone: Other DNA sequences from this sample encode an identical CDR3 as well. The chain has TRBV5-1 and TRBJ2-3; a possible D gene is TRBD1 (5 bases). Per germline, CDR1 SGHRS and CDR2 YFSETQ. The V gene lost 5 bases and the J gene lost 4 bases, with 11 bases spanning the gap. This CDR3 is built from 13 residues. CDR3 protein: CASSYPGSDTQYF. CDR3 sequence (DNA): TGCGCCAGCAGTTATCCAGGGTCAGATACGCAGTATTTT.

The rearrangement joins TRBV28 to TRBJ2-7; D is perhaps TRBD1 (5 bases). Per germline, CDR1 MDHEN and CDR2 SYDVKM. Deletions cut 4 bases from V and 0 bases from J, with 13 bases between. This CDR3 is built from 15 residues. The CDR3 sequence is CASSSSGLGSYEQYF. As DNA, the CDR3 is TGTGCCAGCAGTTCCTCAGGGTTGGGCTCCTACGAGCAGTACTTC.